These 6 T cell receptor beta chains were sequenced from one sample in a study of blood T cell repertoires in COVID-19. Clones were sequenced by immunoSEQ multiplex PCR, and TCRdb holds only the in-frame ones, with some missing. The profile covers about 35,000 clones, with about 87% appearing a single time and around a tenth taken by the ten largest. Input material: peripheral blood. The receptors here all came from a man aged 80 or over with active COVID-19.

The chain uses TRBV9 and TRBJ2-7, with 7 nucleotides matching TRBD1. Germline assignment: CDR1 SGDLS and CDR2 YYNGEE. There are 13 residues in the CDR3. Germline trimming cut 4 bases from V and 5 bases from J; bases unmatched to any gene: 6. For the CDR3, the DNA is TGTGCCAGCAGCTTTAGACAGGGCGACGAGCAGTACTTC. It specifies CASSFRQGDEQYF.

The chain carries TRBV18 and TRBJ2-3; tentative D call: TRBD2 (5 bases). The CDR3 totals 19 residues. Deletions cut 5 bases from V and 0 bases from J, with 24 bases between. From germline, CDR1 is KGHSH and CDR2 LQKENI. The CDR3 here is CASSSSLGSPTTSTDTQYF. The CDR3 DNA reads as TGTGCCAGCTCATCGAGTCTGGGGAGCCCTACCACGAGCACAGATACGCAGTATTTT.

This clone was counted between two and nine times. The J gene is TRBJ2-2, the V gene TRBV7-9; perhaps TRBD2 as D (6 bases). The length of the CDR3 is 13 residues. Trimming removed 5 bases from V and 5 bases from J, with 9 bases in between. CDR1 and CDR2 from the germline V gene are SEHNR and FQNEAQ (reference sequence). CDR3: CASSRRETGELFF. For the CDR3, the DNA is TGTGCCAGCAGCCGCCGGGAGACCGGGGAGCTGTTTTTT.

V and J are TRBV2 and TRBJ2-4, with 9 bases fitting TRBD1. This CDR3 comprises 14 residues. The V gene end was trimmed by 6 bases and the J gene end by 8 bases; junction bases not matched to a gene: 8. Germline V gives CDR1 SNHLY, CDR2 FYNNEI. CDR3 nucleotides: TGTGCCAGCAGCCTCCGGGACAGGGCTGACATTCAGTACTTC. Amino acid sequence: CASSLRDRADIQYF.

The genes are TRBV5-1 and TRBJ2-2, with a weak D call TRBD2 (5 bases). This CDR3 region has 13 residues. The germline CDR1 and CDR2 sequences are SGHRS and YFSETQ. The V end lost 2 bases, the J end lost 3 bases, and 5 bases lay between the germline ends. This CDR3 reads CASSFGDTGELFF. CDR3 bases: TGCGCCAGCAGCTTCGGGGACACCGGGGAGCTGTTTTTT.

The chain couples TRBV7-2 to TRBJ2-7; 9 nucleotides match TRBD1. The V gene's germline CDR1 is SGHTA and CDR2 FQGNSA. The CDR3 is 15 amino acids. V shed 4 bases, J shed 0 bases, and the junction held 4 bases outside the gene matches. Written as DNA, the CDR3 is TGTGCCAGCAGCTGGGGGACAGGGAGCTCCTACGAGCAGTACTTC. Translating gives CASSWGTGSSYEQYF.